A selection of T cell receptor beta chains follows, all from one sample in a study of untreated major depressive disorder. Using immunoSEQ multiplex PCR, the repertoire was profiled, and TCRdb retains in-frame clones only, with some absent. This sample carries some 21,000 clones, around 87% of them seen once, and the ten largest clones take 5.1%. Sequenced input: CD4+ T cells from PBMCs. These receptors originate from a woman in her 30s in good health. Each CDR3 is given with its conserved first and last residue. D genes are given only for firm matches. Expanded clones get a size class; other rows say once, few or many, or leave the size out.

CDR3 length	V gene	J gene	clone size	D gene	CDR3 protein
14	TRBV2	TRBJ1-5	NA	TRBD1	CASSDRAINQPQHF
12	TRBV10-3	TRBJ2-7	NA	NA	CAISEARAQQYF
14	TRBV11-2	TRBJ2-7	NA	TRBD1	CASSSDRASYEQYF
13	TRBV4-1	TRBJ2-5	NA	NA	CASSQAEQETQYF
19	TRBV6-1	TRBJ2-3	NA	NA	CASSDDRGLGLAVSDTQYF
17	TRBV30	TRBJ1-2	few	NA	CAWKWGRALWTQYGYTF
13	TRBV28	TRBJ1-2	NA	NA	CASSLRRLEGYTF
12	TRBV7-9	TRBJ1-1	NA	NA	CASSFSSAEAFF
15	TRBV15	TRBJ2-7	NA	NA	CATSRDIGLSYEQYF
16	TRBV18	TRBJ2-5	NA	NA	CASSPNPSGLGEIQYF
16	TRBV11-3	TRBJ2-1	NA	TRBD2	CASSPALAGSAGEQFF
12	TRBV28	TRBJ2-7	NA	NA	CASTQGAYEQYF
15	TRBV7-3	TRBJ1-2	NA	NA	CASSLRGGANYGYTF
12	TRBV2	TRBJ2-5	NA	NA	CASSEELGTQYF
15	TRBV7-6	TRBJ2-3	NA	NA	CASSSRGEPTDTQYF
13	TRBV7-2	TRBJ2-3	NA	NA	CASSLPGADTQYF
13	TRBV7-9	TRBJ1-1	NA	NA	CASSRGSPGEAFF
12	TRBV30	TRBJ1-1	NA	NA	CACTTVFTEAFF
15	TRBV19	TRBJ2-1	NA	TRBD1	CASNTPGQGWNEQFF
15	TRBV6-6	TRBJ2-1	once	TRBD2	CASSYERGGYNEQFF
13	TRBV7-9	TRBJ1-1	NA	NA	CASYSRANTEAFF
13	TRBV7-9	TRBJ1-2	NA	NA	CASSLAGNYGYTF
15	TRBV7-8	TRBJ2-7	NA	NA	CASSLRTDNSYEQYF
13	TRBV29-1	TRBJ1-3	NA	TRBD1	CSVVTGARNTIYF
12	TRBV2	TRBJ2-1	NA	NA	CASSGDGREQFF
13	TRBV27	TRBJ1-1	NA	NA	CATPRGRSTEAFF